The 29 T cell receptor beta chains given below trace back to one sample, sequenced in a study of early T cells in non-severe SARS-CoV-2 infection. TCRdb itself ran the 5' RACE reads through MiXCR, one entry per CDR3 protein. The sample shows about 50,000 distinct CDR3 sequences, more than 9% of them seen only once. What was sequenced was whole blood. The receptors stem from an adult who was a healthcare worker with PCR-confirmed SARS-CoV-2 infection or an uninfected control (not recorded which).

This clonotype showed up just a few times. The genes are TRBV4-1 and TRBJ2-5, with TRBD2 as a possible D gene (6 bases). The germline V and J ends were trimmed by 1 base and 1 base, with 22 bases remaining between them. Germline CDR1 MGHRA, CDR2 YSYEKL. The CDR3 has 19 residues. CDR3 sequence (DNA): TGCGCCAGCAGCCAAGGAGATTCCCTCTCTAGCGCCCGCCAAGAGACCCAGTACTTC. This codes for CASSQGDSLSSARQETQYF.

The chain joins TRBV5-1 to TRBJ1-1, with 7 bases fitting TRBD1. Unmatched junction bases numbered 7, after V lost 3 bases and J lost 5 bases. The CDR3 has 14 residues. Germline V gives CDR1 SGHRS, CDR2 YFSETQ. The CDR3 nucleotides read TGCGCCAGCAGCTCCTACCGACAGGGTACTGAAGCTTTCTTT. Amino acids: CASSSYRQGTEAFF.

This clonotype was detected many times. This rearrangement joins TRBV20-1 to TRBJ1-1; 7 nucleotides match TRBD1. CDR3 length equals 13 residues. The V gene end was trimmed by 4 bases and the J gene end by 3 bases; junction bases not matched to a gene: 5. Germline CDR1 reads DFQATT; CDR2 reads SNEGSKA (reference sequence). The CDR3 spells CSATQGVYTEAFF. CDR3 nucleotides: TGCAGTGCTACGCAGGGGGTTTACACTGAAGCTTTCTTT.

This clonotype showed up many times. The rearrangement links TRBV12-2 to TRBJ1-2; no DNA check was done on the table's D call, TRBD1. TRBV12-2 is a pseudogene locus. The CDR3 has 14 amino acids. The CDR3 loop is CASRLARGADGYTF. CDR3 bases: TGTGCAAGTCGCTTAGCGAGGGGAGCGGATGGCTACACCTTC.

This clonotype came up many times. This chain uses TRBV7-8 with TRBJ2-7; D gene unclear. The CDR3 is made up of 15 amino acids. The germline V gene encodes CDR1 SGHVS and CDR2 FQNEAQ. V was trimmed by 5 bases and J by 0 bases, leaving 14 bases between them. DNA for the CDR3: TGTGCCAGCAGCCTCTTGACAATTAGCTCCTACGAGCAGTACTTC. This codes for CASSLLTISSYEQYF.

In this sample, this clonotype turned up many times. The gene calls are TRBV30 and TRBJ2-7; TRBD1 aligns across 7 bases. V dropped 6 bases and J dropped 9; count of bases not matched to a gene: 14. Per the germline V gene, CDR1 is GTSNPN and CDR2 is SVGIG (reference sequence). This CDR3 region has 13 residues. In nucleotides, the CDR3 is TGTGCCTGTACCCGGGACAGACCTCTCGGGCAGTACTTC. Translated: CACTRDRPLGQYF.

This clonotype appeared a few times. Written as DNA, the CDR3 is TGTGCCAGCACCTGGGACGGACCCTACGAGCAGTACTTC. Amino acids: CASTWDGPYEQYF. The rearrangement joins TRBV2 to TRBJ2-7, with D perhaps TRBD1 or TRBD2 (5 bases each). Trimming left V 7 bases short and J 2 bases short, with 12 bases between. Germline V gives CDR1 SNHLY, CDR2 FYNNEI. The CDR3 has 13 residues.

This clonotype was recorded many times. One end of the junction is discordant with germline, which a read error may explain. The chain has TRBV7-7 and TRBJ2-1, with D maybe TRBD2 (5 bases). The CDR3 has 15 amino acids. Per the germline V gene, CDR1 is SSHAT and CDR2 is FNYEAQ (reference sequence). The CDR3 sequence: CASSTASSPYNEQFF. The CDR3 DNA reads as TGTGCTAGCAGCACCGCTAGCAGCCCCTACAATGAGCAGTTCTTC.

This clonotype appeared a few times. V and J are TRBV5-1 and TRBJ2-5; TRBD2 aligns across 11 bases. This CDR3 contains 15 residues. From germline, CDR1 is SGHRS and CDR2 YFSETQ. The V and J ends lost 2 bases and 3 bases, in that order; junction bases with no gene match: 3. The CDR3 here is CASSLGTSGKETQYF. The CDR3 nucleotides are TGCGCCAGCAGCTTAGGGACTAGCGGAAAAGAGACCCAGTACTTC.

This sequence joins TRBV24-1 and TRBJ2-1; either TRBD1 or TRBD2 may supply D (5 bases each). The V gene's germline CDR1 is KGHDR and CDR2 SFDVKD. The ends were cut back, 10 bases at V and 5 bases at J, with 20 bases in the middle. This CDR3 is 15 amino acids long. In nucleotides, the CDR3 is TGTGCCACGAGCGGATGGGACGTCGGGGACAATGAGCAGTTCTTC. Its protein product is CATSGWDVGDNEQFF.

V is TRBV7-8 and J is TRBJ1-3; 8 nucleotides agree with TRBD1. The germline V gene has CDR1 SGHVS and CDR2 FQNEAQ. The CDR3 is made up of 14 amino acids. Germline trimming cut 4 bases from V and 8 bases from J; bases unmatched to any gene: 7. The CDR3 DNA reads TGTGCCAGCAGCTCGCGGACAGGGAGGCACACCATATATTTT. Translated: CASSSRTGRHTIYF. The full variable domain, in which reference TRBV7-8 and TRBJ1-3 provide the parts outside the CDR3, is GAGVSQSPRYKVAKRGQDVALRCDPISGHVSLFWYQQALGQGPEFLTYFQNEAQLDKSGLPSDRFFAERPEGSVSTLKIQRTQQEDSAVYLCASSSRTGRHTIYFGEGSWLTVV.

This clonotype was seen many times. This chain joins TRBV7-3 and TRBJ1-2, with TRBD1 as a possible D gene (5 bases). The V end lost 5 bases, the J end lost 8 bases, and 21 bases lay between the germline ends. Germline V gene lookup returns CDR1 SGHTA and CDR2 FQGTGA. The CDR3 extends over 15 amino acids. This CDR3 reads CASSLRGGTTYGYTF. CDR3 coding DNA: TGTGCCAGCAGCCTACGGGGAGGGACCACTTACGGCTACACCTTC.

In its sample, this clonotype was seen a few times. The genes are TRBV6-2 or TRBV6-3 and TRBJ1-1; TRBD1 matches at 11 bases. Looked up from germline, CDR1 is MNHEY and CDR2 is SVGEGT. CDR3 length equals 13 residues. After removal of 4 bases from V and 10 bases from J, the junction contained 5 bases not matched to a gene. The CDR3 spells CASSLDRGLSAFF. The CDR3 DNA reads TGTGCCAGCAGTTTGGACAGGGGGCTTTCAGCTTTCTTT.

This clonotype was seen ten or more times. The rearrangement uses TRBV12-3 or TRBV12-4 and TRBJ1-3; no clear D. Trimming took 7 bases from V and 0 from J, leaving 10 bases between them. The CDR3 contains 14 residues. CDR3 coding DNA: TGTGCCAGCACCCCGCGGGTCTCTGGAAACACCATATATTTT. Translating it yields CASTPRVSGNTIYF.

The V and J genes are TRBV20-1 and TRBJ2-1; 8 positions match TRBD2. J lost 8 bases, V lost 5 bases, and 11 bases had no gene match. The germline gives CDR1 DFQATT, CDR2 SNEGSKA (reference sequence). The CDR3 length is 14 residues. The CDR3 DNA reads as TGCAGTGCTCTTATTAGCGGGAATCACGATGAGCAGTTCTTC. The encoded protein is CSALISGNHDEQFF.

CDR3 amino acids: CASNQYQGQPQHF. The CDR3 nucleotides read TGTGCCAGCAACCAATATCAGGGTCAGCCCCAGCATTTT. The chain recombines TRBV7-6 with TRBJ1-5, with TRBD1 as a possible D gene (5 bases). Looked up from germline, CDR1 is SGHVS and CDR2 is FNYEAQ. V dropped 7 bases and J dropped 6 bases, with 13 bases sitting between them. The CDR3 spans 13 residues.

This clonotype was observed many times. The CDR3 region is CASSSNRGTDYEQYF. In DNA form, the CDR3 reads TGCGCCAGCAGCTCGAATCGGGGCACGGACTACGAGCAGTACTTC. The J gene is TRBJ2-7, the V gene TRBV4-3; D tentatively reads TRBD1 or TRBD2 (5 bases each). Germline values: CDR1 LGHNA, CDR2 YSLEER. V was trimmed by 5 bases and J by 3 bases, leaving 17 bases between them. The length of the CDR3 is 15 residues.

This clonotype was seen many times. The J gene is TRBJ2-7, the V gene TRBV7-9; unclear D gene. The V gene lost 4 bases and the J gene lost 0 bases, with 10 bases spanning the gap. Per germline, CDR1 SEHNR and CDR2 FQNEAQ (reference sequence). The CDR3 contains 14 residues. In DNA form, the CDR3 reads TGTGCCAGCAGCTCCATCGGCGGCTCCTACGAGCAGTACTTC. Amino acid sequence: CASSSIGGSYEQYF.

This clonotype has only a few counts. The chain employs TRBV27 and TRBJ2-1, with D possibly being TRBD1 (6 bases). This CDR3 spans 13 amino acids. Germline CDR1 is MNHEY and CDR2 is SMNVEV (reference sequence). Trimming pared 6 bases from V and 8 bases from J, leaving 14 bases between. The CDR3 protein is CASSLLQGYEQFF. DNA of the CDR3: TGTGCCAGCAGCCTATTACAGGGCTATGAGCAGTTCTTC.

This clonotype was seen repeatedly, ten times or more. The V call is TRBV19, the J call TRBJ2-2; D gene ambiguous. The length of the CDR3 is 15 residues. Germline lookup yields CDR1 LNHDA and CDR2 SQIVND (reference sequence). V lost 1 base and J lost 1, with 7 bases in between. Here the CDR3 reads CASSIATQNTGELFF. The CDR3 DNA sequence: TGTGCCAGTAGTATAGCAACCCAGAACACCGGGGAGCTGTTTTTT.

This chain connects TRBV20-1 to TRBJ2-3, with 8 nucleotides matching TRBD2. The V segment lost 3 bases and the J segment 3 bases; nucleotides outside the gene matches: 2. This CDR3 is 13 amino acids long. Germline lookup yields CDR1 DFQATT and CDR2 SNEGSKA (reference sequence). The CDR3 nucleotides read TGCAGTGCTAGTCAGCGGGAGACAGATACGCAGTATTTT. It codes for CSASQRETDTQYF.

The chain combines TRBV7-3 with TRBJ2-5, with D tentatively TRBD2 (5 bases). Germline-derived CDR1 and CDR2 are SGHTA and FQGTGA. The V end was cut by 1 base, the J end by 1 base, with 10 bases between. The CDR3 has 15 amino acids. The CDR3 protein is CASSLMGASQETQYF. In nucleotides, the CDR3 is TGTGCCAGCAGCTTAATGGGAGCTAGCCAAGAGACCCAGTACTTC. The complete variable domain, with remaining parts taken from reference TRBV7-3 and TRBJ2-5, reads GAGVSQTPSNKVTEKGKYVELRCDPISGHTALYWYRQSLGQGPEFLIYFQGTGAADDSGLPNDRFFAVRPEGSVSTLKIQRTERGDSAVYLCASSLMGASQETQYFGPGTRLLVL.

In this sample, this clonotype turned up a few times. The rearrangement links TRBV11-2 to TRBJ1-2; 9 positions match TRBD1. The CDR3 totals 16 residues. Germline V gene data show CDR1 as SGHAT and CDR2 as FQNNGV. The trim removed 5 bases at V and 4 bases at J, leaving 11 bases unmatched. This chain's CDR3 is CASSHLWGQGAYGYTF. CDR3 nucleotides: TGTGCCAGCAGCCACCTTTGGGGACAGGGCGCCTATGGCTACACCTTC.

This clonotype has a count of ten or more. The chain is built from TRBV27 and TRBJ2-3; no clear D. The CDR3 is 12 amino acids. V was trimmed by 2 bases and J by 4 bases, leaving 4 bases between them. Germline assignment: CDR1 MNHEY and CDR2 SMNVEV (reference sequence). The CDR3 DNA follows: TGTGCCAGCAGTTTAACCCCAGATACGCAGTATTTT. This sequence encodes CASSLTPDTQYF.

This clonotype appeared many times. The CDR3 here is CASSLLGGEQYF. CDR3 DNA: TGTGCCAGCAGCTTATTGGGGGGCGAGCAGTACTTC. This chain uses TRBV7-3 with TRBJ2-7, with a weak D call TRBD2 (6 bases). Germline V gives CDR1 SGHTA, CDR2 FQGTGA. V gave up 2 bases and J gave up 6 bases, with 8 bases separating them. The CDR3 loop spans 12 amino acids. The whole variable domain, filled in from reference TRBV7-3 and TRBJ2-7, reads GAGVSQTPSNKVTEKGKYVELRCDPISGHTALYWYRQSLGQGPEFLIYFQGTGAADDSGLPNDRFFAVRPEGSVSTLKIQRTERGDSAVYLCASSLLGGEQYFGPGTRLTVT.

This clonotype was picked up a small number of times. The chain uses TRBV9 and TRBJ1-2; D possibly corresponds to TRBD1 (5 bases). The CDR3 is 13 amino acids. V gave up 2 bases and J gave up 7 bases, with 12 bases separating them. Per the germline V gene, CDR1 is SGDLS and CDR2 is YYNGEE. CDR3 in amino acids: CASSVWGVAGYTF. The CDR3 DNA is TGTGCCAGCAGCGTTTGGGGGGTTGCTGGCTACACCTTC.

This clonotype was observed many times. This sequence joins TRBV4-1 and TRBJ2-3; 10 bases agree with TRBD2. The length of the CDR3 is 17 residues. The germline gives CDR1 MGHRA, CDR2 YSYEKL. The J segment lost 2 bases and the V segment lost 4 bases, leaving 9 bases of the junction unmatched. The CDR3 here is CASSPVAGGVDTDTQYF. In nucleotides, the CDR3 is TGCGCCAGCAGCCCGGTAGCGGGAGGAGTTGACACAGATACGCAGTATTTT.

This clonotype was seen at least ten times. The rearrangement joins TRBV29-1 to TRBJ2-1; TRBD2 matches 9 bases. The V gene's germline CDR1 is SQVTM and CDR2 ANQGSEA. V shed 3 bases, J shed 1 base, and the junction held 4 bases outside the gene matches. The CDR3 length is 15 residues. The CDR3 DNA is TGCAGCGTTGAGTCGCTAGCGGGGTCCTACAATGAGCAGTTCTTC. Translation: CSVESLAGSYNEQFF.

This clonotype showed up many times. In DNA, the CDR3 is TGTGCCAGCAGGCCGACAGGAGCCAATTCACCCCTCCACTTT. It is translated as CASRPTGANSPLHF. The chain has TRBV6-5 and TRBJ1-6; tentatively, D is TRBD1 (6 bases). In germline, CDR1 is MNHEY, CDR2 SVGAGI. The CDR3 totals 14 residues. The V gene lost 6 bases and the J gene lost 7 bases, with 13 bases spanning the gap.